A selection of T cell receptor beta chains follows, all from one sample in a study of T cells in Graves' hyperthyroidism and ophthalmopathy. TCRdb fed the multiplex PCR reads into MiXCR, producing one record per CDR3 protein. The sample gives under 350,000 distinct CDR3 sequences, 21% of which show up once; around half is in the top ten. Sequencing input: blood. Receptor source: a woman aged 50 to 60 with Graves' hyperthyroidism. The conserved cysteine and the conserved F or W are not part of the CDR3 here. Rows may omit the clone size; those that give it use once, few, many or a size class.

V gene	J gene	clone size	CDR3 protein
TRBV5-6	TRBJ2-5	few	ASSLGGLAAQY
TRBV7-3	TRBJ2-3	many	ASSLTFASGRTDTQY
TRBV5-1	TRBJ2-1	NA	ASSLSFASGRVKEQS
TRBV7-8	TRBJ2-5	NA	ASSLFGSKETQH
TRBV20-1	TRBJ1-3	many	SAREDGRRNTIY
TRBV3-1	TRBJ2-5	NA	ASSQGEETQY
TRBV7-9	TRBJ2-7	many	ASSFPWTGKDYEQY
TRBV19	TRBJ1-1	NA	ASSIVTGGGTEAF
TRBV29-1	TRBJ2-7	many	SVEEAGRTYEQY
TRBV6-1	TRBJ1-5	few	ASRMTGNQPQH
TRBV7-9	TRBJ1-5	few	ASSLGGAQPQH
TRBV14	TRBJ2-1	many	ASSQVSGQVSYNEQF
TRBV10-3	TRBJ1-1	many	AISKTGGTEAF
TRBV10-3	TRBJ2-3	NA	ASGTSGLTDTQY
TRBV13	TRBJ2-3	few	ASSQLGKEDTQY
TRBV5-1	TRBJ2-7	NA	ASSLPGAGEQY
TRBV20-1	TRBJ2-3	NA	SAVLASGGTDTQY